Following are 28 T cell receptor beta chains from one sample sequenced in a study of blood T cell repertoires in COVID-19. Repertoires were generated with immunoSEQ multiplex PCR, while TCRdb's copy carries only in-frame clones and drops some. Of about 430,000 clones in the sample, around nine tenths were seen once. The sequencing sample was made of PBMCs or T cells enriched from blood (not recorded which). The origin of the receptors is a woman between 18 and 29 years old who had been exposed to COVID-19.

The chain recombines TRBV2 with TRBJ1-6, with D perhaps TRBD1 (6 bases). CDR1 and CDR2 from the germline V gene are SNHLY and FYNNEI. The CDR3 totals 13 residues. Trimming removed 2 bases at V and 8 bases at J, with 7 bases between. For the CDR3, the DNA is TGTGCCAGCAGTGAACAGGGGTATTCACCCCTCCACTTT. As protein: CASSEQGYSPLHF.

V is TRBV5-6 and J is TRBJ1-5, with a tentative D call TRBD1 (5 bases). Per the germline V gene, CDR1 is SGHDT and CDR2 is YYEEEE. This CDR3 contains 13 residues. V lost 3 bases and J 6 bases, leaving 10 bases between the germline ends. The CDR3 reads CASSWGEGQPQHF. CDR3 bases: TGTGCCAGCAGCTGGGGGGAGGGTCAGCCCCAGCATTTT.

This chain uses TRBV27 with TRBJ1-2, with D maybe TRBD1 (5 bases). Trimming took off 3 bases at V and 4 bases at J, with 6 bases between the two ends. Per the germline V gene, CDR1 is MNHEY and CDR2 is SMNVEV (reference sequence). This CDR3 is 12 amino acids long. CDR3 DNA sequence: TGTGCCAGCAGTTTCGGGGGCTATGGCTACACCTTC. It codes for CASSFGGYGYTF.

This clone occurred many times. This chain connects TRBV5-1 to TRBJ2-3; 7 bases are shared with TRBD2. The CDR3 is 15 amino acids. CDR1 SGHRS and CDR2 YFSETQ come from the germline V gene. After removal of 0 bases from V and 3 bases from J, the junction contained 4 bases not matched to a gene. As DNA, the CDR3 is TGCGCCAGCAGCTTGGCATGGGGGGGTACAGATACGCAGTATTTT. This encodes CASSLAWGGTDTQYF.

CDR3 in DNA: TGTGCCAGCCGGACAGATGGCGATTCACCCCTCCACTTT. Translating gives CASRTDGDSPLHF. The chain joins TRBV18 to TRBJ1-6; tentative D call: TRBD1 (6 bases). Germline V CDR1 and CDR2: KGHSH, LQKENI. This CDR3 comprises 13 residues. V lost 8 bases and J lost 8, with 13 bases in between.

This chain connects TRBV4-3 to TRBJ1-4; 8 nucleotides match TRBD1. CDR1 is LGHNA, CDR2 YSLEER, per germline. Trimming at V came to 1 base and at J to 5 bases, leaving 3 bases not matched to a gene. The CDR3 covers 15 residues. The CDR3 DNA is TGCGCCAGCAGCCAAGGACAGGGGCCGAATGAAAAACTGTTTTTT. It codes for CASSQGQGPNEKLFF.

V is TRBV7-9 and J is TRBJ2-3; D is perhaps TRBD1 (5 bases). In germline, CDR1 is SEHNR, CDR2 FQNEAQ (reference sequence). This CDR3 spans 15 amino acids. The V gene lost 0 bases and the J gene lost 3 bases, with 10 bases spanning the gap. The CDR3 bases are TGTGCCAGCAGCTTAGCGGGTGGGGCAACAGATACGCAGTATTTT. It is translated as CASSLAGGATDTQYF.

This sequence joins TRBV7-9 and TRBJ2-1, with TRBD1 identical over 12 bases. Germline V lookup: CDR1 SEHNR, CDR2 FQNEAQ (reference sequence). This CDR3 spans 16 amino acids. Trimming removed 5 bases from V and 4 bases from J; junction bases left unmatched: 6. CDR3 residues: CASSGRDRGLYNEQFF. The CDR3 nucleotides are TGTGCCAGCAGCGGCCGGGACAGGGGGCTTTACAATGAGCAGTTCTTC. Full variable domain (rest looked up from reference TRBV7-9 and TRBJ2-1): DTGVSQNPRHKITKRGQNVTFRCDPISEHNRLYWYRQTLGQGPEFLTYFQNEAQLEKSRLLSDRFSAERPKGSFSTLEIQRTEQGDSAMYLCASSGRDRGLYNEQFFGPGTRLTVL.

This clone has more than one count but fewer than ten. The chain joins TRBV27 to TRBJ1-2; TRBD1 is a possible D gene (5 bases). CDR1 is MNHEY, CDR2 SMNVEV, per germline (reference sequence). CDR3 length: 13 amino acids. Trimming removed 4 bases at V and 3 bases at J, with 9 bases between. Here the CDR3 DNA reads TGTGCCAGCAGTTCTCCCAGGGACTATGGCTACACCTTC. It yields the protein CASSSPRDYGYTF.

This chain joins TRBV28 and TRBJ2-7, with D possibly being TRBD2 (6 bases). V lost 7 bases, J lost 7 bases, and 11 bases lay in between. The germline V gene has CDR1 MDHEN and CDR2 SYDVKM. This CDR3 spans 11 amino acids. The chain's CDR3 is CASTGLREQYF. DNA of the CDR3: TGTGCCAGCACGGGACTCCGGGAGCAGTACTTC.

The chain carries TRBV20-1 and TRBJ2-1; TRBD2 agrees at 14 bases. Losses at the gene ends were 5 bases for V and 7 bases for J; bases not matched to a gene: 13. Germline CDR1 reads DFQATT; CDR2 reads SNEGSKA (reference sequence). The CDR3 spans 17 residues. This chain's CDR3 is CSAGALTSGRARNEQFF. In DNA, the CDR3 is TGCAGTGCTGGTGCCCTGACTAGCGGGAGGGCTCGGAATGAGCAGTTCTTC.

The chain is built from TRBV2 and TRBJ1-6; tentative D call: TRBD1 (6 bases). CDR3 length equals 15 residues. The V end lost 3 bases, the J end lost 5 bases, and 11 bases lay between the germline ends. CDR1 is SNHLY, CDR2 FYNNEI, per germline. In DNA, the CDR3 is TGTGCCAGCAGTGAGTTTTCAGGGGATAATTCACCCCTCCACTTT. Protein: CASSEFSGDNSPLHF.

The chain combines TRBV6-5 with TRBJ1-2; 7 bases fit TRBD1. CDR3 length: 14 amino acids. J lost 2 bases, V lost 7 bases, and 7 bases had no gene match. CDR1 MNHEY and CDR2 SVGAGI come from the germline V gene. CDR3 loop: CASTPRTGNYGYTF. The CDR3 DNA reads TGTGCCAGCACCCCACGGACAGGAAACTATGGCTACACCTTC.

This clone was found once. The CDR3 spells CASSEGLFRETQYF. The CDR3 DNA follows: TGTGCCAGCAGTGAAGGCCTCTTCCGGGAGACCCAGTACTTC. The V and J genes are TRBV2 and TRBJ2-5; no clear D. Trimming removed 1 base from V and 5 bases from J, with 11 bases in between. Germline V gene lookup returns CDR1 SNHLY and CDR2 FYNNEI. The length of the CDR3 is 14 residues.

The chain uses TRBV5-1 and TRBJ1-2, with TRBD1 matching 7 bases. CDR3 length equals 14 residues. The junction had 6 bases not matched to a gene; V was cut back by 0 bases and J by 7 bases. Germline V gives CDR1 SGHRS, CDR2 YFSETQ. CDR3 in amino acids: CASSLDAGGGGYTF. In DNA form, the CDR3 reads TGCGCCAGCAGCTTGGACGCAGGGGGTGGTGGCTACACCTTC.

The gene calls are TRBV3-1 (or the pseudogene TRBV3-2) and TRBJ1-1; D is undetermined. Germline lookup yields CDR1 LGHDT and CDR2 YNNKEL (reference sequence). The CDR3 runs to 14 residues. V was cut by 2 bases and J by 1 base, with 8 bases left in between. The CDR3 nucleotides are TGTGCCAGCAGCCAAAGTTCGGGGAACACTGAAGCTTTCTTT. It translates to CASSQSSGNTEAFF.

On this clone: The same CDR3 also results from other DNA sequences found in this sample. J is TRBJ1-3 and V is TRBV7-9, with 9 bases identical to TRBD1. The CDR3 extends over 15 amino acids. The V segment lost 5 bases and the J segment 2 bases; nucleotides outside the gene matches: 4. Germline-derived CDR1 and CDR2 are SEHNR and FQNEAQ (reference sequence). CDR3 DNA sequence: TGTGCCAGCAGCAGAACAGGGGGCCCTGGAAACACCATATATTTT. Its translation: CASSRTGGPGNTIYF.

This clone appeared once. The chain combines TRBV7-9 with TRBJ2-3; 7 bases agree with TRBD1. The J segment lost 3 bases and the V segment lost 5 bases, leaving 17 bases of the junction unmatched. Germline values: CDR1 SEHNR, CDR2 FQNEAQ (reference sequence). The CDR3 totals 18 residues. CDR3 region: CASSPPRGEQGLTDTQYF. The CDR3 nucleotides are TGTGCCAGCAGCCCTCCTCGCGGAGAACAGGGGTTAACAGATACGCAGTATTTT.

The chain employs TRBV6-2 or TRBV6-3 and TRBJ2-6; D not resolved. Between the trimmed V and J ends, which lost 5 bases and 3 bases, there was a span of 14 bases. The CDR3 contains 16 residues. From germline, CDR1 is MNHEY and CDR2 SVGEGT. The CDR3 DNA sequence: TGTGCCAGCAGTCCCCCTCGAATCGGTGGGGCCAACGTCCTGACTTTC. As protein: CASSPPRIGGANVLTF.

This clone was counted only a few times. The chain carries TRBV7-9 and TRBJ1-1; tentative D call: TRBD1 (6 bases). Germline CDR1 and CDR2: SEHNR and FQNEAQ (reference sequence). The CDR3 contains 14 residues. V lost 5 bases and J 6 bases, leaving 16 bases between the germline ends. The CDR3 sequence is CASSGRVGGSEAFF. The CDR3 nucleotides read TGTGCCAGCAGCGGGAGGGTTGGGGGCTCTGAAGCTTTCTTT.

The V call is TRBV19, the J call TRBJ2-2; tentatively, D is TRBD1 (6 bases). The V end was cut by 5 bases, the J end by 1 base, with 11 bases between. From germline, CDR1 is LNHDA and CDR2 SQIVND (reference sequence). The CDR3 is 15 amino acids. The DNA of the CDR3 is TGTGCCAGTAGTTCGCAGGGGTTGAACACCGGGGAGCTGTTTTTT. Residues: CASSSQGLNTGELFF.

CDR3: CSAASTEAFF. As DNA, the CDR3 is TGCAGTGCTGCCAGCACTGAAGCTTTCTTT. The chain recombines TRBV20-1 with TRBJ1-1; D remains unclear. The germline V gene encodes CDR1 DFQATT and CDR2 SNEGSKA (reference sequence). V lost 5 bases and J lost 4, with 5 bases in between. There are 10 residues in the CDR3.

The genes are TRBV18 and TRBJ2-7; 9 positions match TRBD1. V gave up 2 bases and J gave up 3 bases; unmatched junction bases: 2. The CDR3 sequence is 14 residues long. CDR1 is KGHSH and CDR2 is LQKENI in the germline V gene. CDR3: CASSPEGQGYEQYF. For the CDR3, the DNA is TGTGCCAGCTCACCAGAGGGACAGGGCTACGAGCAGTACTTC.

This clone was found once. V is TRBV13 and J is TRBJ2-7; no definite D call. V gave up 2 bases and J gave up 3 bases, with 8 bases separating them. Germline V CDR1 and CDR2: PRHDT, FYEKMQ (reference sequence). CDR3 length: 13 residues. The CDR3 spells CASSLFGNYEQYF. CDR3 in DNA: TGTGCCAGCAGCTTATTCGGTAACTACGAGCAGTACTTC.

The V gene is TRBV28, the J gene TRBJ2-3; the match to TRBD2 covers 10 bases. J was trimmed by 0 bases and V by 1 base; bases with no gene match: 7. Germline CDR1 and CDR2: MDHEN and SYDVKM. CDR3 size: 18 residues. CDR3 in amino acids: CASSLFTSGIASTDTQYF. The CDR3 nucleotides are TGTGCCAGCAGTTTATTTACTAGCGGGATTGCAAGCACAGATACGCAGTATTTT.

This chain uses TRBV4-1 with TRBJ2-1; 8 bases fit TRBD2. Germline V gene sequence: CDR1 MGHRA, CDR2 YSYEKL. The CDR3 has 17 amino acids. Losses at the gene ends were 5 bases for V and 3 bases for J; bases not matched to a gene: 12. CDR3 amino acids: CASSSHWVREVYNEQFF. The CDR3 region has the DNA TGCGCCAGCAGCTCCCATTGGGTGCGGGAGGTCTACAATGAGCAGTTCTTC.

This chain uses TRBV18 with TRBJ2-2; 7 bases are shared with TRBD1. After removal of 4 bases from V and 1 base from J, the junction contained 6 bases not matched to a gene. The CDR3 length is 16 residues. Germline assignment: CDR1 KGHSH and CDR2 LQKENI. CDR3 DNA: TGTGCCAGCTCACGGCTAGGGGGCCTGAACACCGGGGAGCTGTTTTTT. Its protein product is CASSRLGGLNTGELFF.

The V and J genes are TRBV7-9 and TRBJ2-7; D possibly corresponds to TRBD1 (6 bases). Trimming removed 4 bases from V and 11 bases from J, with 24 bases in between. This CDR3 contains 15 residues. Germline assignment: CDR1 SEHNR and CDR2 FQNEAQ (reference sequence). Here the CDR3 reads CASSWGSAGDTEKYF. The DNA of the CDR3 is TGTGCCAGCAGCTGGGGGTCGGCAGGGGACACCGAAAAGTACTTC.